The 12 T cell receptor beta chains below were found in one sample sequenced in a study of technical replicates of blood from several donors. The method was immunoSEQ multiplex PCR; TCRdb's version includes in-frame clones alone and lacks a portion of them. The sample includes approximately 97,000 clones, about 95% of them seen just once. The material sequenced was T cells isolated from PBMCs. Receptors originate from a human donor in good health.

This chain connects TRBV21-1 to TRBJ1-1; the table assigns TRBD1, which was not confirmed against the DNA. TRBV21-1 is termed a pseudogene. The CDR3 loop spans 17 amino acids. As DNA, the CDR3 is TGTGCCAGCAGCGTCCCAAAGGGGGCTCGGTTGTACACTGAAGCTTTCTTT. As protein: CASSVPKGARLYTEAFF.

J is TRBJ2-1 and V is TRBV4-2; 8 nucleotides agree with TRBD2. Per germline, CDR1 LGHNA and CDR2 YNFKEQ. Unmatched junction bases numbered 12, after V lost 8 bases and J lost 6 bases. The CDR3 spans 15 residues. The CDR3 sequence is CASWDERELSNEQFF. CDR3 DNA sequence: TGTGCCAGCTGGGACGAGCGGGAGTTAAGCAATGAGCAGTTCTTC.

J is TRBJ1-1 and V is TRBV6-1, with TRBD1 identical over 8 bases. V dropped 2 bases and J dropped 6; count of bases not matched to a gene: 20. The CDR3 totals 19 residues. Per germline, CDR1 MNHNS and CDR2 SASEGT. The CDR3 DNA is TGTGCCAGCAGTGAAAATGGATCGGACAGGGAATTCCTGGGGGCTGAAGCTTTCTTT. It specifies CASSENGSDREFLGAEAFF.

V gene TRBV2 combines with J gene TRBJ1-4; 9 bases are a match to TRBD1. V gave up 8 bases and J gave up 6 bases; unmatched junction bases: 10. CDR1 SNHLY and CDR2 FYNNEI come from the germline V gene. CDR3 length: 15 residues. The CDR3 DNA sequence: TGTGCCAGCTCTGGTCTGGACAGGGGCGATGAAAAACTGTTTTTT. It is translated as CASSGLDRGDEKLFF.

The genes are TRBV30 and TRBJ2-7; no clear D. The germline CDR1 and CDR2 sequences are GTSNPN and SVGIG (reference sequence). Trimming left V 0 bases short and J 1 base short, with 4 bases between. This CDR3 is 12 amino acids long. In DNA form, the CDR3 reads TGTGCCTGGAGTGTTAGTTCCTACGAGCAGTACTTC. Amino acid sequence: CAWSVSSYEQYF. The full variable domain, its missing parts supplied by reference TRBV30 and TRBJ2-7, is SQTIHQWPATLVQPVGSPLSLECTVEGTSNPNLYWYRQAAGRGLQLLFYSVGIGQISSEVPQNLSASRPQDRQFILSSKKLLLSDSGFYLCAWSVSSYEQYFGPGTRLTVT.

The CDR3 loop is CASSLSSGQNIQYF. For the CDR3, the DNA is TGTGCCAGCAGCTTATCCAGCGGTCAAAACATTCAGTACTTC. The V gene is TRBV13, the J gene TRBJ2-4; D might be TRBD2 (5 bases). This CDR3 spans 14 amino acids. The germline V gene encodes CDR1 PRHDT and CDR2 FYEKMQ (reference sequence). V was shortened by 2 bases and J by 5 bases, with 10 bases between the two germline ends. Supplemented by reference TRBV13 and TRBJ2-4, the full variable domain reads AAGVIQSPRHLIKEKRETATLKCYPIPRHDTVYWYQQGPGQDPQFLISFYEKMQSDKGSIPDRFSAQQFSDYHSELNMSSLELGDSALYFCASSLSSGQNIQYFGAGTRLSVL.

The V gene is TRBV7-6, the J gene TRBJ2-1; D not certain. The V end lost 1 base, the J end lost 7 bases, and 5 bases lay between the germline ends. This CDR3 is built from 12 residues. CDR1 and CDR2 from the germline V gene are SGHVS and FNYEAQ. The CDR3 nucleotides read TGTGCCAGCAGCTTAGTGAGGAATGAGCAGTTCTTC. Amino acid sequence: CASSLVRNEQFF.

Written as DNA, the CDR3 is TGTGCCAGCAGTGATTTTAGGGGGCTCCAAGAGACCCAGTACTTC. Residues: CASSDFRGLQETQYF. The chain links TRBV2 to TRBJ2-5; 7 nucleotides align to TRBD1. Germline V gene sequence: CDR1 SNHLY, CDR2 FYNNEI. The length of the CDR3 is 15 residues. The trim removed 3 bases at V and 1 base at J, leaving 5 bases unmatched.

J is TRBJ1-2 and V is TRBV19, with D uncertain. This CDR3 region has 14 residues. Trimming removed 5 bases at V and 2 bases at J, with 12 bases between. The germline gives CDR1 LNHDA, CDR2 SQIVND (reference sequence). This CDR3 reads CASSGYTLNYGYTF. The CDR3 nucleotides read TGTGCCAGTAGTGGTTATACTTTGAACTATGGCTACACCTTC.

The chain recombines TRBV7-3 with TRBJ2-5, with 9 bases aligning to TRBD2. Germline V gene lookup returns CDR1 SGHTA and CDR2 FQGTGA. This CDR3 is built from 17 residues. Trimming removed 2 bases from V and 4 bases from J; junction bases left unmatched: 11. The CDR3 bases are TGTGCCAGCAGCTTAGGGGGCCTACTAGCGGGCGGAGAGACCCAGTACTTC. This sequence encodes CASSLGGLLAGGETQYF.

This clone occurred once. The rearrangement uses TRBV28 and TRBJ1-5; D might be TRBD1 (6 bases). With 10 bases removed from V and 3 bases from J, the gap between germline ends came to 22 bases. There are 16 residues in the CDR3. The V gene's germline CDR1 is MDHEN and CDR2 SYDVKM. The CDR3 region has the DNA TGTGCCACCCGCTCCCGAAAGACAGGACCCAATCAGCCCCAGCATTTT. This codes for CATRSRKTGPNQPQHF. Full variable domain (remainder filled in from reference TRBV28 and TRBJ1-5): DVKVTQSSRYLVKRTGEKVFLECVQDMDHENMFWYRQDPGLGLRLIYFSYDVKMKEKGDIPEGYSVSREKKERFSLILESASTNQTSMYLCATRSRKTGPNQPQHFGDGTRLSIL.

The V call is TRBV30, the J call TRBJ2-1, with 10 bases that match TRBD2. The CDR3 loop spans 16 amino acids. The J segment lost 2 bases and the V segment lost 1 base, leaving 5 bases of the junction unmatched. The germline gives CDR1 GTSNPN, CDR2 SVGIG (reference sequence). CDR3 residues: CAWSGSTSGTYNEQFF. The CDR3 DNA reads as TGTGCCTGGAGTGGCTCAACTAGCGGGACCTACAATGAGCAGTTCTTC.